The count of the clone carrying this T cell receptor beta chain is one. Its antigen is undetermined. This specimen comes from a study of CD8+CD57+ T cells in acquired aplastic anemia. Study information: DNA from sorted CD4+ and CD8+ cells averaged roughly 3.2 ug.

General study findings and limits: Both patients and controls carried the same twenty-nine CD8+ CDR3 sequences.

The use of genomic DNA as template underpinned the TCR beta VDJ and CDR3 profiling. MiXCR was run by TCRdb on the reads, yielding one entry per CDR3 protein. The table lists hundreds of thousands of distinct CDR3 sequences, 55% to 60% of them singletons. The material sequenced was sorted CD4+, CD8+, or CD8+CD57+ T cells (not recorded which) from PBMCs. The TCR originated in a human donor with severe aplastic anemia or a healthy control (not recorded which).

In DNA, the CDR3 is TGTGCCAGCTCACCTGGGGCCTCGAACACCGGGGAGCTGTTTTTT. Residues: CASSPGASNTGELFF. The chain carries TRBV18 and TRBJ1-4, with TRBD1 as a possible D gene (5 bases). Near its end, the DNA agrees better with TRBJ2-2, so the J call may be wrong. Germline V lookup: CDR1 KGHSH, CDR2 LQKENI. The CDR3 length is 15 residues.